The T cell receptor (beta chain) under discussion was sequenced for a study of breast tumors, draining lymph nodes, adjacent tissues. Breast cancer patients provided tissue from their axillary draining lymph nodes. Comment on this clonotype: What it binds is not known. A read error may produce the germline difference seen at one junction end.

The CDR3 consists of 13 residues. The germline gives CDR1 SSHAT, CDR2 FNYEAQ (reference sequence). TCRdb itself ran the multiplex PCR reads through MiXCR, one entry per CDR3 protein. The table shows about 130,000 distinct CDR3 sequences, with 15% to 20% occurring only once. Study results and limitations: Tumor repertoires ranked between lymph nodes and nontumor tissue in diversity, with V and J gene preferences. Luminal-like breast cancer showed significantly higher tumor–nontumor repertoire similarity than basal-like. Findings are consistent with lymph node origin and intratumoral expansion of most tumor T cells. The lymph node origin of tumor T cells was framed as consistent with a hypothesis, not demonstrated.

Material for sequencing was axillary lymph node tissue. The rearrangement links TRBV7-7 to TRBJ2-3, with TRBD1 identical over 7 bases. The receptor's source is a female donor with breast cancer. Some clones in this sample may be carry-over from other donors' samples. The CDR3 DNA is TGTGCTAGCAGCTTAGGGGGCACAGGTACGCAGTATTTT. Protein product: CASSLGGTGTQYF.